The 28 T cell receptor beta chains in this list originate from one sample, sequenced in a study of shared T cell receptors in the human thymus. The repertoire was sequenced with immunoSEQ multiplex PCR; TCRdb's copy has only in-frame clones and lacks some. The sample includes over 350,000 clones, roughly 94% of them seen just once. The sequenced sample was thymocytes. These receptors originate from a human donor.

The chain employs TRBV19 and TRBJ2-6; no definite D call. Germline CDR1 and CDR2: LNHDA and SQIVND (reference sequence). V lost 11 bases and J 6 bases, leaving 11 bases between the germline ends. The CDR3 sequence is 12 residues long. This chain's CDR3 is CAFCREANVLTF. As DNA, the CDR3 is TGTGCCTTCTGTAGGGAGGCCAACGTCCTGACTTTC.

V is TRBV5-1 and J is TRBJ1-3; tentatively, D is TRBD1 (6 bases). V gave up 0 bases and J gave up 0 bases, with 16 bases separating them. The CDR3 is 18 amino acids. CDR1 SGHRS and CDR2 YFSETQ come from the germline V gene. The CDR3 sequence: CASSLEGGHPLSGNTIYF. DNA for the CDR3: TGCGCCAGCAGCTTGGAGGGGGGCCACCCCCTCTCTGGAAACACCATATATTTT.

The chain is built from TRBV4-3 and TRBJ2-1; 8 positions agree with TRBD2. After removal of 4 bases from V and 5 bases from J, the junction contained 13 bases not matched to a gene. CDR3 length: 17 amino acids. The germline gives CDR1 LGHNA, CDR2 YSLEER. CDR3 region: CASSPSENSGTHNEQFF. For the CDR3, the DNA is TGCGCCAGCAGCCCTTCTGAGAATAGCGGGACCCACAATGAGCAGTTCTTC.

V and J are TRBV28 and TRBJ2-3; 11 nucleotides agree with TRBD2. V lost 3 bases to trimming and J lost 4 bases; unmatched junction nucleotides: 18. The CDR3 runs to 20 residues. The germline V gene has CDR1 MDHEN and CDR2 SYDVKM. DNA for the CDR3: TGTGCCAGCAGTTTCGCGGGGGAAGGTAGCGGGAGGGCCGAGGCAGATACGCAGTATTTT. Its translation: CASSFAGEGSGRAEADTQYF.

The CDR3 here is CASSLRGRNLSNQPQHF. The CDR3, as DNA: TGTGCCAGCAGCCTGCGGGGCAGGAACCTATCCAATCAGCCCCAGCATTTT. This sequence joins TRBV7-2 and TRBJ1-5; the D gene is possibly TRBD1 (5 bases). V was trimmed by 5 bases and J by 3 bases, leaving 20 bases between them. The CDR3 is made up of 17 amino acids. CDR1 and CDR2 (germline): SGHTA, FQGNSA.

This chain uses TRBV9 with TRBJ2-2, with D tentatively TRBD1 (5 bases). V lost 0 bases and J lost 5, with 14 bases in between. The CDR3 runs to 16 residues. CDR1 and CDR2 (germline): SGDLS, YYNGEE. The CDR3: CASSVANPSGTGELFF. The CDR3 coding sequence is TGTGCCAGCAGCGTAGCCAATCCTTCAGGGACCGGGGAGCTGTTTTTT.

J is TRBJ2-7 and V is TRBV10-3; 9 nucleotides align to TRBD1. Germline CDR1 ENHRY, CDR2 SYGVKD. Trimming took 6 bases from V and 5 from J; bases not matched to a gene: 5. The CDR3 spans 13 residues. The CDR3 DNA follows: TGTGCCATCAGCCGGGACAGGGTCCACGAGCAGTACTTC. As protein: CAISRDRVHEQYF.

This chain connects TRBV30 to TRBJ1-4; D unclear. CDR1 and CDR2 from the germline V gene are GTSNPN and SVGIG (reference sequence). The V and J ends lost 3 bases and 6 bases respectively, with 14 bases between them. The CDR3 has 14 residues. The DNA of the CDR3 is TGTGCCTGGAGCGGCGTGGGGATGGATGAAAAACTGTTTTTT. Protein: CAWSGVGMDEKLFF.

The CDR3 bases are TGTGCCAGCAGCCCATACCCGGGAGAACCAGATACGCAGTATTTT. It translates to CASSPYPGEPDTQYF. The gene calls are TRBV11-2 and TRBJ2-3, with D possibly being TRBD2 (6 bases). The CDR3 spans 15 residues. V was shortened by 5 bases and J by 4 bases, with 16 bases between the two germline ends. Germline assignment: CDR1 SGHAT and CDR2 FQNNGV.

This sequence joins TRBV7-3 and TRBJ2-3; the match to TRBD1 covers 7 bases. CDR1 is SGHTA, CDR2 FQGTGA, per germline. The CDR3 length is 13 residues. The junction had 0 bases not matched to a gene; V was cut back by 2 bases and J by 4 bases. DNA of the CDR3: TGTGCCAGCAGCTTACAGGGGGCAGATACGCAGTATTTT. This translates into CASSLQGADTQYF.

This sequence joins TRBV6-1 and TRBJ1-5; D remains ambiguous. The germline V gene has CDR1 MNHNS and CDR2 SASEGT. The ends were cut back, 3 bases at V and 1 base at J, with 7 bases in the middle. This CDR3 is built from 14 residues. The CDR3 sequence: CASSDEGSNQPQHF. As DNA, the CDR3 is TGTGCCAGCAGTGATGAGGGAAGCAATCAGCCCCAGCATTTT.

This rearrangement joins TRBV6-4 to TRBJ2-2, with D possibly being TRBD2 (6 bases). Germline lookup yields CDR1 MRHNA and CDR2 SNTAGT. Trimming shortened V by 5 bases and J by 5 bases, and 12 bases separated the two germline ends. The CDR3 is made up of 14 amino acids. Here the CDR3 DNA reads TGTGCCAGCAGTTCCTCCGGGAGAACCGGGGAGCTGTTTTTT. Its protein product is CASSSSGRTGELFF.

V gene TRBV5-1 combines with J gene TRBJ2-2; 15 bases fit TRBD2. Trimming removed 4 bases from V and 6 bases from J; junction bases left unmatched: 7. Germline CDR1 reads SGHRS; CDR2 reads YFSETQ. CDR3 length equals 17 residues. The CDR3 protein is CASSLKGTSGRSGELFF. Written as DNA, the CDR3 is TGCGCCAGCAGCCTCAAGGGGACTAGCGGGAGGTCCGGGGAGCTGTTTTTT.

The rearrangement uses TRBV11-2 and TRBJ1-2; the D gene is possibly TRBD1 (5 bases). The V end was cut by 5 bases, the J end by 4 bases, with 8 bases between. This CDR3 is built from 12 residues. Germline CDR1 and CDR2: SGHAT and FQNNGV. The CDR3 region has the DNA TGTGCCAGCAGCGTTGACAGCTATGGCTACACCTTC. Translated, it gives CASSVDSYGYTF.

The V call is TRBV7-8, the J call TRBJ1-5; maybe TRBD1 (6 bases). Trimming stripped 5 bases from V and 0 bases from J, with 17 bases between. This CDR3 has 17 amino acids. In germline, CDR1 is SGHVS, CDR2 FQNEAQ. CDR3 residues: CASSTSPWTASNQPQHF. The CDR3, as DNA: TGTGCCAGCAGCACCTCCCCGTGGACAGCTAGCAATCAGCCCCAGCATTTT.

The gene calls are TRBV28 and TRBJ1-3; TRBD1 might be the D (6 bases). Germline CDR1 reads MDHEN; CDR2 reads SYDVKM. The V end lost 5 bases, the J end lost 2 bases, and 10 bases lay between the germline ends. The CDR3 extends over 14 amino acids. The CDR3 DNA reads TGTGCCAGCAGTATCCACAGGGCTGGAAACACCATATATTTT. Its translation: CASSIHRAGNTIYF.

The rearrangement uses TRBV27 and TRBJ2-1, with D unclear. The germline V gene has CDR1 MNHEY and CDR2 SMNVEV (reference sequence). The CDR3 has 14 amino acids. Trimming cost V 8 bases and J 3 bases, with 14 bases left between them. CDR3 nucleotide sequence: TGTGCCAGCCGCAGTCGCGGAAGCTACAATGAGCAGTTCTTC. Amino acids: CASRSRGSYNEQFF.

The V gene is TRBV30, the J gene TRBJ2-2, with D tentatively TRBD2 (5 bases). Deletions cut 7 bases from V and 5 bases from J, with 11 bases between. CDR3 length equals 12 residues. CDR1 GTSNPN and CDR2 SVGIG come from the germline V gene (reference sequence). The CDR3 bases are TGTGCCTCCCCCAGGAGGACCGGGGAGCTGTTTTTT. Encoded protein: CASPRRTGELFF.

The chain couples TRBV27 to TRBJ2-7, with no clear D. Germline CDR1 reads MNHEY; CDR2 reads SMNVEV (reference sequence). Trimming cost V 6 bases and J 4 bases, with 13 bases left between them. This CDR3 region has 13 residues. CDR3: CASRIKAPYEQYF. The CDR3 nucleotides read TGTGCCAGCAGAATCAAAGCGCCTTACGAGCAGTACTTC.

CDR3 bases: TGCGCCAGCAGCTTGGACGGGAGTGGGAACACCGGGGAGCTGTTTTTT. It translates to CASSLDGSGNTGELFF. The chain recombines TRBV5-1 with TRBJ2-2, with D possibly matching TRBD2 (6 bases). V was shortened by 0 bases and J by 1 base, with 10 bases between the two germline ends. The CDR3 runs to 16 residues. Germline lookup yields CDR1 SGHRS and CDR2 YFSETQ.

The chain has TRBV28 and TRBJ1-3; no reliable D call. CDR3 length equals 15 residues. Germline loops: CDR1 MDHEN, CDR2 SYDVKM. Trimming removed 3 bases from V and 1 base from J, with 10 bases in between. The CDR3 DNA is TGTGCCAGCAGTTTGTCCGGCGAGTCTGGAAACACCATATATTTT. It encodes CASSLSGESGNTIYF.

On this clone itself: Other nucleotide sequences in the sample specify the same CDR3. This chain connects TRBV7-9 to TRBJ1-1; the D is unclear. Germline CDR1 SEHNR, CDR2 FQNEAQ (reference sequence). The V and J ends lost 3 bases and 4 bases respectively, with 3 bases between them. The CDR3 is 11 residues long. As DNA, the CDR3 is TGTGCCAGCAGCTTGGGCACTGAAGCTTTCTTT. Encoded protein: CASSLGTEAFF.

The CDR3 bases are TGCAGCGTAGGAGCAGGCGCAGGGAACGGCTACACCTTC. As protein: CSVGAGAGNGYTF. The V gene is TRBV29-1, the J gene TRBJ1-2, with D possibly matching TRBD1 (5 bases). Germline loops: CDR1 SQVTM, CDR2 ANQGSEA. CDR3 length equals 13 residues. The ends were cut back, 6 bases at V and 8 bases at J, with 19 bases in the middle.

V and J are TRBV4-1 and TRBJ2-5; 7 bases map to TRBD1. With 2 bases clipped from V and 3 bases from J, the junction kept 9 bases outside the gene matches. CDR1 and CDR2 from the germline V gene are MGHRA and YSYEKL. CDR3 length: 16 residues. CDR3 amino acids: CASSQNRGREKETQYF. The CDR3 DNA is TGCGCCAGCAGCCAAAACAGGGGTCGGGAAAAAGAGACCCAGTACTTC.

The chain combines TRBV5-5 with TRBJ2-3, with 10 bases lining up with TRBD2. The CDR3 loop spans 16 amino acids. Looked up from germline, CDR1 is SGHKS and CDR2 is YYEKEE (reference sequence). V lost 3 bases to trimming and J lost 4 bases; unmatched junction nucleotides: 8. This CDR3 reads CASSSGTSGRADTQYF. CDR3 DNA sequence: TGTGCCAGCAGCTCCGGGACGAGCGGGAGGGCAGATACGCAGTATTTT.

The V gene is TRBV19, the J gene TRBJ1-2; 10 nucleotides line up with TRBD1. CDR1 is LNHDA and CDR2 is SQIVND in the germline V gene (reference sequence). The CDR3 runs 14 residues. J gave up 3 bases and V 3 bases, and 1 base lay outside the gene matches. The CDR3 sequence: CASSIGTGDYGYTF. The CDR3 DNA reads TGTGCCAGTAGTATTGGGACAGGGGACTATGGCTACACCTTC.

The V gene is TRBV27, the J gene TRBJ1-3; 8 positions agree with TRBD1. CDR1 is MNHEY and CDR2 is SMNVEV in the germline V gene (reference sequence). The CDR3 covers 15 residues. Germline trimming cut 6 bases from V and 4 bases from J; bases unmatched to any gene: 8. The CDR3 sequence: CASRRQGSRGNTIYF. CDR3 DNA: TGTGCCAGCAGGAGACAGGGGTCGCGAGGAAACACCATATATTTT.

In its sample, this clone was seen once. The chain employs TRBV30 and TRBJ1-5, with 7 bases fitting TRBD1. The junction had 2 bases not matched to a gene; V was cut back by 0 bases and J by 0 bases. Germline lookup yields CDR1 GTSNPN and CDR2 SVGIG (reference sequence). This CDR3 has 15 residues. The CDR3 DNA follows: TGTGCCTGGAGTGTACGACAGGGTAGCAATCAGCCCCAGCATTTT. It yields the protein CAWSVRQGSNQPQHF.